The rows below give T cell receptor beta chains drawn from one sample of a study of molecular identifiers for immune sequencing clone quantification. MiXCR, run by TCRdb on the PCR reads, gives a single entry per CDR3 protein. The sample includes fewer than 350,000 distinct CDR3 sequences, about 22% of them seen just once. Material for sequencing was naive CD8+ T cells from blood, with Jurkat cell RNA spiked in. The receptors shown here come from a human donor in good health. Some libraries in this study had Jurkat cell RNA spiked in. Each CDR3 is given without its conserved first and last residue. The D gene is left open where the match is weak.

V gene: TRBV19; D gene: -; CDR3 protein: ASTGTGELF
V gene: TRBV7-6; D gene: -; CDR3 protein: ASSLSGGLETQY
V gene: TRBV6-1; D gene: -; CDR3 protein: ASSEEFNTEAF
V gene: TRBV7-2; D gene: TRBD1; CDR3 protein: ASSVTGVTEAF
V gene: TRBV5-1; D gene: TRBD2; CDR3 protein: ASSLGLAGAGDTQY
V gene: TRBV4-3; D gene: -; CDR3 protein: ASSQDRSGLRSGNTIY
V gene: TRBV7-9; D gene: -; CDR3 protein: ASSLMGGTDTQY
V gene: TRBV20-1; D gene: -; CDR3 protein: SAQTQQFSPYEQY
V gene: TRBV2; D gene: TRBD1; CDR3 protein: ASWDRANEQF
V gene: TRBV11-2; D gene: TRBD2; CDR3 protein: ASSSSGRSYNEQF
V gene: TRBV6-2/TRBV6-3; D gene: TRBD1; CDR3 protein: ASTGRDRLNTEAF
V gene: TRBV29-1; D gene: -; CDR3 protein: SASHWSNEQF
V gene: TRBV7-9; D gene: -; CDR3 protein: ASSLTTEYNSPLH
V gene: TRBV7-2; D gene: -; CDR3 protein: ASSLLRSSGNTIY
V gene: TRBV19; D gene: -; CDR3 protein: ASSIVGGPHEQY
V gene: TRBV7-6; D gene: -; CDR3 protein: ASSLDRAGNQPQH
V gene: TRBV28; D gene: TRBD1; CDR3 protein: ASSPLRTGGPGELF
V gene: TRBV3-1; D gene: -; CDR3 protein: ASSQERLVVSDEQF
V gene: TRBV7-8; D gene: -; CDR3 protein: ASSLLEGAYEQY
V gene: TRBV30; D gene: -; CDR3 protein: AWSVQGTGANVLT
V gene: TRBV24-1; D gene: TRBD2; CDR3 protein: ATSDGLAGARGGELF
V gene: TRBV2; D gene: -; CDR3 protein: ASSEANSQETQY
V gene: TRBV4-1; D gene: -; CDR3 protein: ASSQGELTYEQY